The present T cell receptor beta chain was sequenced within a study of metastatic and nonmetastatic thyroid tumors. Study details: Comparative analysis of repertoires was undertaken across blood and tumor or nodule tissue obtained from malignant and benign thyroid patients. The study's findings and limits: Malignant tumors reportedly showed significantly higher TCR beta diversity than benign nodules in both blood and tumor.

Per the study methods: Using the CDR3 differences seen across clinicopathological groups, the authors built a distant-metastasis classifier for papillary thyroid cancer, which was meant to discriminate distant-metastatic patients. Using MiXCR, TCRdb reanalyzed the PCR reads. The V and J calls and clone size are TCRdb's, not the authors'. The sample lists about 40,000 clones; roughly an eighth were seen once. The V gene lost 4 bases and the J gene lost 0 bases, with 10 bases spanning the gap. Germline CDR1 reads SGHRS; CDR2 reads YFSETQ. The CDR3 sequence is 15 residues long. Until they underwent thyroid surgery, no patient had received any treatment. The table lists this clone with many counts. Antigen: not known.

The sequencing sample was made of blood. This clonotype was obtained from a female donor with papillary thyroid cancer or a benign thyroid nodule (not recorded which). Some clones in this sample may be carry-over from other donors' samples. V is TRBV5-1 and J is TRBJ1-4; D is ambiguous. CDR3 sequence reads: CASSPRLPTNEKLFF. The DNA for the CDR3 is TGCGCCAGCAGCCCCAGACTTCCAACTAATGAAAAACTGTTTTTT.